This TCR beta chain came from a study of T cell responses to AZD1222 COVID-19 vaccine. Repertoires were generated with immunoSEQ multiplex PCR, while TCRdb's copy carries only in-frame clones and drops some. This table has 200,000 or so clones, under 95% appearing once. Trimming left V 2 bases short and J 2 bases short, with 9 bases between. Germline V gene data show CDR1 as MNHEY and CDR2 as SVGAGI. The CDR3 length is 14 residues. Findings and limits, study-wide: Clonal diversity may have been underestimated, and the donors were mostly white British, with more females than males. Across spike, vaccine-associated CD4 TCRs were found, dominant at 160-218 and 743-854. Only five or six people who got AZD1222 tested seropositive at baseline. Repertoire sampling happened only post peak T cell response.

To note about this clone: The antigen is unknown.

Sample: peripheral blood, taken 28 days after the second AZD1222 dose. V and J are TRBV6-5 and TRBJ1-2; D is ambiguous. This receptor was obtained from an adult who received the AZD1222 COVID-19 vaccine. The CDR3 coding sequence is TGTGCCAGCAGTTACAACCGACTAAACTATGGCTACACCTTC. Translating it yields CASSYNRLNYGYTF.